These T cell receptor beta chains were read from a single sample in a study of T cells in Graves' hyperthyroidism and ophthalmopathy. TCRdb fed the multiplex PCR reads into MiXCR, producing one record per CDR3 protein. Counted here are more than 300,000 distinct CDR3 sequences, under 15% occurring once; the ten biggest clones make up 9.2%. The sample comprised blood. The receptor source for this set is a woman between 18 and 29 years old with Graves' hyperthyroidism. CDR3s include the opening cysteine and the closing phenylalanine or tryptophan. A D gene is named only where the DNA matches it firmly. Rows give clone size only sometimes, using once, few, many, or a class for an expanded clone.

j_call	d_call	v_call	clone_size	cdr3_aa	cdr3_nt
TRBJ2-1	TRBD2	TRBV7-3	many	CASSTSGSSYNEQFF	TGTGCCAGCAGCACTAGCGGCAGCTCCTACAATGAGCAGTTCTTC
TRBJ2-1	TRBD1	TRBV12-3/TRBV12-4	many	CASRSTGGEQFF	TGTGCCAGCAGATCTACAGGGGGTGAGCAGTTCTTC
TRBJ1-1	NA	TRBV3-1	few	CASSQEFGAGGAFF	TGTGCCAGCAGCCAAGAATTCGGGGCTGGCGGGGCTTTCTTT
TRBJ2-1	NA	TRBV12-3/TRBV12-4	many	CASSGSTNEQFF	TGTGCCAGCAGCGGGAGTACGAATGAGCAGTTCTTC
TRBJ1-1	TRBD1	TRBV2	many	CASSRQGALKTFF	TGTGCCAGCAGTCGACAGGGGGCGCTTAAAACTTTCTTT
TRBJ1-6	TRBD1	TRBV27	many	CASGDSPSLHF	TGTGCCAGCGGGGACAGTCCGTCCCTCCACTTT
TRBJ2-1	NA	TRBV24-1	many	CATSDFSGGEGDNEQFF	TGTGCCACCAGTGATTTTTCGGGGGGTGAGGGGGACAATGAGCAGTTCTTC
TRBJ2-7	TRBD2	TRBV7-8	many	CASSLGTSGTPYEQYF	TGTGCCAGCAGCTTGGGGACTAGCGGAACCCCCTACGAGCAGTACTTC
TRBJ2-1	TRBD2	TRBV27	many	CASSLSSGGANEQFF	TGTGCCAGCAGTTTGTCTAGCGGGGGGGCGAATGAGCAGTTCTTC
TRBJ2-1	TRBD1	TRBV12-3/TRBV12-4	many	CASSLEQGVGNEQFF	TGTGCCAGCAGTTTAGAACAGGGGGTAGGAAATGAGCAGTTCTTC
TRBJ2-5	NA	TRBV20-1	many	CSARSLALQETQYF	TGCAGTGCTAGAAGTCTAGCGCTCCAAGAGACCCAGTACTTC
TRBJ2-7	NA	TRBV28	NA	CASSSESTYEQYF	TGTGCCAGCAGTTCTGAGAGTACCTACGAGCAGTACTTC
TRBJ2-2	TRBD2	TRBV9	NA	CASSRRAAGGTGELFF	TGTGCCAGCAGCCGGAGGGCAGCGGGAGGCACCGGGGAGCTGTTTTTT
TRBJ2-2	NA	TRBV28	NA	CASSPYWGDTGELFF	TGTGCCAGCAGTCCTTATTGGGGGGACACCGGGGAGCTGTTTTTT
TRBJ2-5	NA	TRBV20-1	many	CSAPGLRKVGGETQYF	TGCAGTGCCCCGGGGCTTAGAAAGGTTGGGGGAGAGACCCAGTACTTC
TRBJ2-1	NA	TRBV20-1	many	CSARVEAGYNEQFF	TGCAGTGCTAGAGTAGAGGCGGGATACAATGAGCAGTTCTTC
TRBJ2-7	NA	TRBV6-1	many	CASKSPGGREQYF	TGTGCCAGCAAGTCCCCTGGCGGCCGCGAGCAGTACTTC
TRBJ1-1	NA	TRBV18	many	CASSPKQENTEAFF	TGTGCCAGCTCACCGAAGCAGGAGAACACTGAAGCTTTCTTT
TRBJ2-2	TRBD1	TRBV6-1	many	CASSGGQEASGELFF	TGTGCCAGCAGTGGTGGACAGGAGGCGTCCGGGGAGCTGTTTTTT
TRBJ2-3	NA	TRBV28	many	CASSLSMDTQYF	TGTGCCAGCAGTTTATCCATGGATACGCAGTATTTT
TRBJ2-3	NA	TRBV10-3	many	CATREITDTQYF	TGTGCCACCCGGGAGATCACAGATACGCAGTATTTT
TRBJ2-3	NA	TRBV9	many	CASSVAVTDTQYF	TGTGCCAGCAGCGTAGCGGTCACAGATACGCAGTATTTT
TRBJ1-1	NA	TRBV27	many	CASRRGNSEAFF	TGTGCCAGCAGAAGGGGGAACTCCGAAGCTTTCTTT
TRBJ2-5	TRBD2	TRBV9	many	CASSLGTSGSSHQETQYF	TGTGCCAGCAGCCTGGGGACTAGCGGCTCATCCCACCAAGAGACCCAGTACTTC
TRBJ1-6	TRBD1	TRBV20-1	many	CSAPGQGKMSPLHF	TGCAGTGCTCCCGGACAGGGAAAGATGTCACCCCTCCACTTT